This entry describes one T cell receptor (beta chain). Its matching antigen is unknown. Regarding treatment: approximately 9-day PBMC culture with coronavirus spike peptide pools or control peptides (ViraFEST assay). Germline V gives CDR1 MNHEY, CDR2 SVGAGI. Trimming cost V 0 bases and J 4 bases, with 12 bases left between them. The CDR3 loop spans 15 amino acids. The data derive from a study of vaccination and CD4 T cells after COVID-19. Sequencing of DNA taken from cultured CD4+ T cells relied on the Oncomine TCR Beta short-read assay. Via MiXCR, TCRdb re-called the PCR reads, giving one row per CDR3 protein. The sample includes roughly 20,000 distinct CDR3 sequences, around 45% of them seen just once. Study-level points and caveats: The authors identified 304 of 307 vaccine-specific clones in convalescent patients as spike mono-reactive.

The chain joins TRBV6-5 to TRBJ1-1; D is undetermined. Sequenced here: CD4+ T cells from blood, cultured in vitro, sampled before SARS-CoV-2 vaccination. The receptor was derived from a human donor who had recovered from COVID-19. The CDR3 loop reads CASSYSPPKSTEAFF. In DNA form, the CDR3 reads TGTGCCAGCAGTTACTCGCCCCCCAAGAGCACTGAAGCTTTCTTT.